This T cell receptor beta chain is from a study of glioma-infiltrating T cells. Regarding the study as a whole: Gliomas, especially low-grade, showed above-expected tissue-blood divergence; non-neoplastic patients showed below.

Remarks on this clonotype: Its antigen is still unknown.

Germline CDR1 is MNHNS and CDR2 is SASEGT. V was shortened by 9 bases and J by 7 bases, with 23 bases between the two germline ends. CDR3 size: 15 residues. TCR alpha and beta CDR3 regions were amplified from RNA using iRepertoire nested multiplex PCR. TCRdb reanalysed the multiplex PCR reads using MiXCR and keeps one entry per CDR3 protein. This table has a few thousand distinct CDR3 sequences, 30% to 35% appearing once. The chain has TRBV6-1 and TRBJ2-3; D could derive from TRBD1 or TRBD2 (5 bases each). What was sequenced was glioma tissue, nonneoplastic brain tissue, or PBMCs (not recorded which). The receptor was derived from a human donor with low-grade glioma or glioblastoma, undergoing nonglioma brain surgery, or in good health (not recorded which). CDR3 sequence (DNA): TGTGCCAGTTACGTTGGGGGAGTTCCTTCGAATACGCAGTATTTT. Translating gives CASYVGGVPSNTQYF.